This T cell receptor beta chain is drawn from a study of blood T cell repertoires in COVID-19. CDR3 size: 17 residues. Trimming at V came to 4 bases and at J to 5 bases, leaving 12 bases not matched to a gene. Germline assignment: CDR1 LGHDT and CDR2 YNNKEL (reference sequence). Libraries were prepared by immunoSEQ multiplex PCR; TCRdb keeps only in-frame clonotypes and omits some of them. The sample has over 140,000 clones, about 82% seen once; the top ten hold 3.5% to 5%. The genes are TRBV3-1 (or the pseudogene TRBV3-2) and TRBJ2-3; 10 bases are a match to TRBD2. Sequenced sample: peripheral blood. The TCR was taken from an elderly woman with active or convalescent COVID-19. In DNA, the CDR3 is TGTGCCAGCAGCCCAGCACTAGCGGGGTCTACTAAAGATACGCAGTATTTT. As protein: CASSPALAGSTKDTQYF.